These 21 T cell receptor beta chains originate from one sample sequenced in a study of early T cells in non-severe SARS-CoV-2 infection (dated by TCRdb to about 2021). Library prep was done by 5' RACE. TCRdb names NextSeq 500 as the instrument used. Using fastp at Q25 and MiXCR, TCRdb reprocessed the public reads and kept productive beta chains. CDR3 protein duplicates are merged, each entry listing the most common genes and DNA. The sample yields about 46,000 distinct CDR3 sequences; roughly 10% were counted once. The ten largest make up roughly 4.8% of the sample. The source material was whole blood, sampled at baseline. These receptors were obtained from an adult who was a healthcare worker with PCR-confirmed SARS-CoV-2 infection or an uninfected control (not recorded which).

This sequence joins TRBV28 and TRBJ2-2, with 9 bases lining up with TRBD1. The CDR3 spans 16 residues. Germline loops: CDR1 MDHEN, CDR2 SYDVKM. J gave up 2 bases and V 7 bases, and 8 bases lay outside the gene matches. The CDR3 sequence is CASIPGQGPNTGELFF. The CDR3 nucleotides read TGTGCCAGCATCCCGGGACAGGGTCCAAACACCGGGGAGCTGTTTTTT.

Ten or more counts support this clonotype. This chain joins TRBV20-1 and TRBJ2-1; 9 nucleotides match TRBD2. Germline V lookup: CDR1 DFQATT, CDR2 SNEGSKA (reference sequence). The J segment lost 9 bases and the V segment lost 5 bases, leaving 14 bases of the junction unmatched. The CDR3 sequence is 15 residues long. The DNA for the CDR3 is TGCAGTGCTCCGGCTGGCGGGAGGGCGTTTGGTGAGCAGTTCTTC. It encodes CSAPAGGRAFGEQFF.

The CDR3 region is CASSRDRGNSPLHF. DNA for the CDR3: TGTGCCAGCAGCCGTGACAGAGGGAATTCACCCCTCCACTTT. The chain uses TRBV7-9 and TRBJ1-6, with D maybe TRBD1 (5 bases). There are 14 residues in the CDR3. Trimming left V 5 bases short and J 7 bases short, with 12 bases between. The V gene's germline CDR1 is SEHNR and CDR2 FQNEAQ (reference sequence).

This clonotype was counted many times. Sequence at one end of the junction differs from germline and may be a read error. The V and J genes are TRBV20-1 and TRBJ1-4; D unclear. The CDR3 runs to 13 residues. Per the germline V gene, CDR1 is DFQATT and CDR2 is SNEGSKA (reference sequence). The CDR3 DNA reads as TGCAGTGCTAGAGAATCCCTTAATGAAAGACTGTTTTTT. This encodes CSARESLNERLFF.

This clonotype was found many times. J is TRBJ2-7 and V is TRBV2; D gene unclear. Trimming shortened V by 5 bases and J by 3 bases, and 8 bases separated the two germline ends. The CDR3 consists of 12 residues. In germline, CDR1 is SNHLY, CDR2 FYNNEI. CDR3 in DNA: TGTGCCAGCAGTTTCCAAGACTACGAGCAGTACTTC. Its protein product is CASSFQDYEQYF.

The rearrangement joins TRBV10-2 to TRBJ1-2, with a possible D match to TRBD1 (5 bases). Germline CDR1 reads WSHSY; CDR2 reads SAAADI. V lost 8 bases, J lost 7 bases, and 20 bases lay in between. This CDR3 contains 14 residues. The CDR3 nucleotides read TGCGCCAGCTATGACGCTTCAGGGTGGTCTGGCTACACCTTC. It specifies CASYDASGWSGYTF.

In its sample, this clonotype was seen many times. This sequence joins TRBV3-1 and TRBJ1-6; D may be TRBD1 (6 bases). Trimming removed 1 base from V and 12 bases from J, with 16 bases in between. This CDR3 is 15 amino acids long. Germline CDR1 and CDR2: LGHDT and YNNKEL (reference sequence). This CDR3 reads CASSQGGAEGIPLHF. The CDR3 DNA is TGTGCCAGCAGCCAAGGGGGGGCGGAGGGTATACCCCTCCACTTT. The complete variable domain, with remaining parts taken from reference TRBV3-1 and TRBJ1-6, reads DTAVSQTPKYLVTQMGNDKSIKCEQNLGHDTMYWYKQDSKKFLKIMFSYNNKELIINETVPNRFSPKSPDKAHLNLHINSLELGDSAVYFCASSQGGAEGIPLHFGNGTRLTVT.

The J gene is TRBJ2-7, the V gene TRBV6-2 or TRBV6-3; D not certain. The CDR3 spans 13 residues. The V end lost 4 bases, the J end lost 2 bases, and 9 bases lay between the germline ends. From germline, CDR1 is MNHEY and CDR2 SVGEGT. The CDR3 bases are TGTGCCAGCAGTTTTGAAAATACCTACGAGCAGTACTTC. It codes for CASSFENTYEQYF.

Only a few counts were recorded for this clonotype. The gene calls are TRBV11-2 and TRBJ2-2; TRBD1 matches 10 bases. CDR1 is SGHAT, CDR2 FQNNGV, per germline. With V trimmed by 5 bases and J by 5 bases, 5 bases remained unmatched. This CDR3 region has 15 residues. CDR3 region: CASSPGQGTTGELFF. For the CDR3, the DNA is TGTGCCAGCAGCCCGGGACAGGGGACTACCGGGGAGCTGTTTTTT.

There are a few counts of this clonotype. The V gene is TRBV7-9, the J gene TRBJ2-3; D is possibly TRBD1 (6 bases). The germline CDR1 and CDR2 sequences are SEHNR and FQNEAQ (reference sequence). The CDR3 sequence is 16 residues long. The ends were cut back, 4 bases at V and 0 bases at J, with 14 bases in the middle. This chain's CDR3 is CASSWDTAVSTDTQYF. In DNA, the CDR3 is TGTGCCAGCAGCTGGGACACCGCCGTGAGCACAGATACGCAGTATTTT.

V is TRBV7-8 and J is TRBJ1-1; D remains unclear. This CDR3 contains 13 residues. The V gene lost 5 bases and the J gene lost 10 bases, with 17 bases spanning the gap. Germline CDR1 reads SGHVS; CDR2 reads FQNEAQ. CDR3 residues: CASSLQEWAGAFF. CDR3 DNA sequence: TGTGCCAGCAGCCTACAAGAGTGGGCTGGAGCTTTCTTT.

This clonotype was counted a few times. The chain recombines TRBV7-8 with TRBJ2-5; 12 nucleotides line up with TRBD1. This CDR3 contains 15 residues. Germline trimming cut 3 bases from V and 5 bases from J; bases unmatched to any gene: 4. Germline CDR1 SGHVS, CDR2 FQNEAQ. CDR3 sequence: CASSLGQGAGETQYF. As DNA, the CDR3 is TGTGCCAGCAGCTTGGGACAGGGGGCAGGGGAGACCCAGTACTTC.

The V gene is TRBV5-4, the J gene TRBJ2-3, with 11 bases identical to TRBD2. V lost 3 bases to trimming and J lost 3 bases; unmatched junction nucleotides: 6. This CDR3 contains 16 residues. Germline V gene lookup returns CDR1 SGHNT and CDR2 YYREEE (reference sequence). Written as DNA, the CDR3 is TGTGCCAGCAGCTCACAGACTAGCGGGGAAACAGATACGCAGTATTTT. Translation: CASSSQTSGETDTQYF.

This chain links TRBV28 with TRBJ1-1, with 9 bases that match TRBD1. The CDR3 loop spans 16 amino acids. Germline CDR1 MDHEN, CDR2 SYDVKM. Trimming took 4 bases from V and 4 from J; bases not matched to a gene: 10. CDR3 DNA sequence: TGTGCCAGCAGTTCGACAGGGGGGCCATCGGGCACTGAAGCTTTCTTT. Protein product: CASSSTGGPSGTEAFF.

This clonotype showed up many times. V gene TRBV6-2 or TRBV6-3 combines with J gene TRBJ1-1; D is uncertain. Germline V CDR1 and CDR2: MNHEY, SVGEGT. With 7 bases removed from V and 0 bases from J, the gap between germline ends came to 9 bases. The CDR3 covers 13 residues. This CDR3 is CASTNTVNTEAFF. CDR3 nucleotides: TGTGCCAGCACCAATACAGTGAACACTGAAGCTTTCTTT.

The table lists this clonotype with a few counts. The V call is TRBV4-2, the J call TRBJ1-3; D is undetermined. Germline V gene lookup returns CDR1 LGHNA and CDR2 YNFKEQ. The CDR3 totals 15 residues. The germline V and J ends were trimmed by 0 bases and 5 bases, with 11 bases remaining between them. The DNA of the CDR3 is TGTGCCAGCAGCCAAGATCTGCAGACCAGAAACACCATATATTTT. It yields the protein CASSQDLQTRNTIYF.

This clonotype has a handful of counts. V usage is TRBV21-1 and J usage is TRBJ1-1; TRBD1 is the table's D call, not checked against the DNA. TRBV21-1 is noted as a pseudogene. This CDR3 region has 14 residues. The CDR3 DNA reads TGTGCCAGCAGCACGACAGGAGAACACACTGAAGCTTTCTTT. It translates to CASSTTGEHTEAFF.

There are a few counts of this clonotype. V is TRBV12-3 or TRBV12-4 and J is TRBJ1-4; no clear D. Deletions cut 3 bases from V and 5 bases from J, with 7 bases between. There are 13 residues in the CDR3. The CDR3 spells CASSLSGNEKLFF. The CDR3 DNA reads as TGTGCCAGCAGTTTGTCGGGAAATGAAAAACTGTTTTTT.

In its sample, this clonotype was seen once. The rearrangement uses TRBV28 and TRBJ1-5; 10 bases fit TRBD1. Germline V gives CDR1 MDHEN, CDR2 SYDVKM. V dropped 4 bases and J dropped 0; count of bases not matched to a gene: 3. The CDR3 totals 16 residues. The DNA of the CDR3 is TGTGCCAGCAGTTGGACAGGGGGTTTTAGCAATCAGCCCCAGCATTTT. This encodes CASSWTGGFSNQPQHF.

This clonotype was seen at least ten times. J is TRBJ1-1 and V is TRBV6-6; no definite D call. V lost 4 bases and J 9 bases, leaving 18 bases between the germline ends. The CDR3 runs 14 residues. The germline CDR1 and CDR2 sequences are MNHNY and SVGAGI (reference sequence). The CDR3 DNA is TGTGCCAGCAGTTCCCCCCGTGATGGGGAGCAAGCTTTCTTT. It encodes CASSSPRDGEQAFF.

This clonotype showed up just a few times. The CDR3 protein is CASSAGVSNTGELFF. The CDR3 coding sequence is TGTGCCAGCAGCGCAGGTGTATCGAACACCGGGGAGCTGTTTTTT. J is TRBJ2-2 and V is TRBV9; the D is unclear. Trimming cost V 3 bases and J 0 bases, with 9 bases left between them. CDR1 SGDLS and CDR2 YYNGEE come from the germline V gene. This CDR3 is 15 amino acids long. The variable domain in full, with the rest retrieved from reference TRBV9 and TRBJ2-2, is DSGVTQTPKHLITATGQRVTLRCSPRSGDLSVYWYQQSLDQGLQFLIQYYNGEERAKGNILERFSAQQFPDLHSELNLSSLELGDSALYFCASSAGVSNTGELFFGEGSRLTVL.